The 4 T cell receptor beta chains given below trace back to one sample, sequenced in a study of CD8 T cells in Susac syndrome. The RNA input was roughly 0.45 to 1 ug, and it was reverse transcribed with random hexamers. TCRdb ran MiXCR on the immunoSEQ multiplex PCR reads and lists one entry per CDR3 protein. The sample yields about 180,000 distinct CDR3 sequences, 94% seen once. Sequencing was done on a sample of CD4+ T cells from PBMCs. All receptors come from a human donor with Susac syndrome.

The rearrangement uses TRBV19 and TRBJ2-2; TRBD1 matches at 9 bases. This CDR3 comprises 15 residues. The germline CDR1 and CDR2 sequences are LNHDA and SQIVND (reference sequence). The junction had 13 bases not matched to a gene; V was cut back by 11 bases and J by 6 bases. CDR3 coding DNA: TGTGCCGCTCGGGACAGGGAGAAGTCCGCCGGGGAGCTGTTTTTT. Translation: CAARDREKSAGELFF.

The V gene is TRBV29-1, the J gene TRBJ2-1; TRBD1 aligns across 8 bases. This CDR3 contains 12 residues. Per the germline V gene, CDR1 is SQVTM and CDR2 is ANQGSEA. Germline trimming cut 6 bases from V and 7 bases from J; bases unmatched to any gene: 5. The CDR3 spells CSVDRVENEQFF. The CDR3 nucleotides are TGCAGCGTGGACAGGGTTGAGAATGAGCAGTTCTTC.

The V and J genes are TRBV30 and TRBJ2-5; the D is unclear. There are 11 residues in the CDR3. V was cut by 5 bases and J by 5 bases, with 9 bases left in between. Germline-derived CDR1 and CDR2 are GTSNPN and SVGIG (reference sequence). CDR3 sequence: CAWSLGETQYF. In DNA form, the CDR3 reads TGTGCCTGGTCCTTGGGGGAGACCCAGTACTTC.

The V call is TRBV4-2, the J call TRBJ2-5; D is possibly TRBD2 (6 bases). This CDR3 region has 15 residues. V was pared by 2 bases and J by 1 base, with 11 bases between. The germline V gene encodes CDR1 LGHNA and CDR2 YNFKEQ. The CDR3 bases are TGTGCCAGCAGCCAAAAAAGGGACTTCCAAGAGACCCAGTACTTC. Translation gives CASSQKRDFQETQYF.